Described below is a single T cell receptor (beta chain) sequence and its context. Its antigen remains unidentified. Base qualities are not provided; no much larger clone lies one nucleotide away. CDR1 and CDR2 are read off the germline V gene as SGDLS and YYNGEE. Trimming removed 1 base from V and 6 bases from J; the gene matches leave 10 bases unexplained. The CDR3 runs 15 amino acids, cysteine and phenylalanine included. Only the CDR3 DNA is retained, 45 bases long and in frame from the first base. This specimen's time point label, per the study, means: baseline before first vaccination. Vaccinee samples were obtained from the UK trials COV001 and COV002, which included a single-blind randomized controlled phase 2/3 trial of AZD1222 (ChAdOx1 nCoV-19) in healthy adults. For TCRbeta chain sequencing, PBMC samples were collected from trial participants at day 0 and at day 28 after the second dose.

The CDR3 regions of human TCRbeta chains were subjected to immunosequencing. The paper's data handling went like this. TCRs in the repertoires were matched against a reference library of SARS-CoV-2-specific TCRs that had been generated with the MIRA antigen-specificity platform. Breadth was defined as the fraction of unique TCRs that were SARS-CoV-2-associated, and depth was defined as the fraction of total T cells that were SARS-CoV-2-associated. Using the MIRA data, every spike-specific TCR was mapped to the spike region that the TCR reacted to and assigned to either a CD4 or a CD8 class. Log10-transformed breadth and depth values were compared by one-way ANOVA with Sidak's multiple comparisons tests. TCRdb retrieved this table from immuneACCESS and kept in-frame rearrangements only. Not all clones are present; in checked studies, unresolved V genes account for under half, and no reason is known for the remainder. V, J and clone size reflect that table, while D and trimming were determined from the DNA. The sample includes tens of thousands of clones, with roughly four fifths observed a single time. The top ten hold about 3% of the sample.

The data originate from a study of T cell responses to AZD1222 COVID-19 vaccine (dated by TCRdb to the early 2020s). Looking at the study overall: AZD1222 recipients with second doses at about 4 weeks or about 12 weeks were pooled, because spike-specific TCR depth and breadth did not differ between schedules. TCR sequencing was performed for 230 to 250 trial participants, of whom approximately 200 were given two doses of AZD1222 and approximately 25 were given two doses of MenACWY control vaccine. Trial participants were enrolled by age into subgroups of 18-55, 56-69 and 70-plus years, and about 150, 27 and 61 TCR-sequenced participants, respectively, were included in these subgroups. Broader findings and caveats from the paper: No day 14 peak-response samples were available, so repertoires were characterized only after the peak T cell response. After two AZD1222 doses, spike-specific TCR breadth and depth were significantly higher than at day 0 and than in MenACWY recipients. Nearly half of unique spike-specific TCRs reportedly recognized epitopes outside regions mutated in the B.1.351 and B.1.1.7 variants. Most participants were white British and females outnumbered males, and the authors suggested that clonal diversity may have been underestimated. Vaccine-associated CD4 TCRs spanned the whole spike protein, with dominant responses in regions 160-218 and 743-854. Conclusions about previously exposed vaccinees are limited, since just a handful of AZD1222 recipients were seropositive for SARS-CoV-2 at baseline. The 56-69-year group was small, and its depth increase did not reach significance, likely because of low power.

This receptor was obtained from an adult in good health. The starting material was peripheral blood, obtained on day 0 of AZD1222 vaccination. The chain employs TRBV9 and TRBJ2-7; 7 bases in between match TRBD2. The CDR3 is CASSVRSSGETEQYF. In nucleotides, the sequence is TGTGCCAGCAGCGTAAGGTCTAGCGGAGAGACCGAGCAGTACTTC.